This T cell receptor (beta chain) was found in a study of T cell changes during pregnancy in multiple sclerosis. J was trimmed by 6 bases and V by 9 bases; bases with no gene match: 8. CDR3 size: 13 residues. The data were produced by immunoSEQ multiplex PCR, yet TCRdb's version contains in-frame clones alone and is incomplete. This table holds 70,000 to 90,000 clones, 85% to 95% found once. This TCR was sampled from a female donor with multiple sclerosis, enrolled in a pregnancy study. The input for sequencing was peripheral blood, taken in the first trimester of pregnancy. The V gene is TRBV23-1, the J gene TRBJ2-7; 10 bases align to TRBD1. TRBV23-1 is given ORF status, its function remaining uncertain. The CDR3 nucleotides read TGCGCCAGATCCAGGGACAGGGGAGGCGAGCAGTACTTC. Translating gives CARSRDRGGEQYF.